The present T cell receptor beta chain was sequenced within a study of T cells in Graves' hyperthyroidism and ophthalmopathy. The table lists this clonotype with many counts. From RNA transcripts, TCR beta CDR3 regions were amplified. Using the HTBI primer set, a first-round RT-PCR was run on the TCR CDR3. TCRdb re-analysed the multiplex PCR reads in MiXCR, keeping a single row per CDR3 protein. The sample shows around 700,000 distinct CDR3 sequences, 15% to 20% of them seen only once. The CDR3 length is 15 residues. Germline lookup yields CDR1 SGHRS and CDR2 YFSETQ. V lost 4 bases and J lost 8, with 21 bases in between.

The J gene is TRBJ1-1, the V gene TRBV5-1, with D maybe TRBD1 (6 bases). Input material: blood. The sequence derives from a woman aged 45-60 years with Graves' hyperthyroidism that later progressed to Graves' ophthalmopathy. The CDR3 loop is CASSPTGSAVSEAFF. CDR3 nucleotides: TGCGCCAGCAGCCCTACAGGGTCCGCGGTTTCCGAAGCTTTCTTT.